This T cell receptor (beta chain) was profiled in a study of blood T cell repertoires in COVID-19. Germline assignment: CDR1 SQVTM and CDR2 ANQGSEA. The CDR3 spans 13 residues. Between the trimmed V and J ends, which lost 7 bases and 0 bases, there was a span of 12 bases. A single count supports this clone. Original analysis: Nucleated cell number was recorded as an estimate derived from reference gene primer amplification. Method: immunoSEQ multiplex PCR; TCRdb's copy keeps in-frame clones and lacks some. V, J and clone size derive from that table, while D and trimming were established from the DNA sequence. The table includes approximately 170,000 clones, approximately 85% detected once. Seattle enrolled patients during active infection and tracked them longitudinally.

The TCR comes from a man of 80 years or more with COVID-19, enrolled during active disease. The sequenced material came from peripheral blood. This chain joins TRBV29-1 and TRBJ1-1; D is undetermined. The CDR3 sequence: CSGTAIMNTEAFF. CDR3 nucleotides: TGCAGCGGCACAGCCATCATGAACACTGAAGCTTTCTTT. The full variable domain, its missing parts supplied by reference TRBV29-1 and TRBJ1-1, is SAVISQKPSRDICQRGTSLTIQCQVDSQVTMMFWYRQQPGQSLTLIATANQGSEATYESGFVIDKFPISRPNLTFSTLTVSNMSPEDSSIYLCSGTAIMNTEAFFGQGTRLTVV.